The entry below describes one T cell receptor beta chain. No antigen is known for it. The germline gives CDR1 DFQATT, CDR2 SNEGSKA (reference sequence). V shed 6 bases and J shed 0 bases, with 16 bases lying between them. The CDR3 sequence is 15 residues long. This entry belongs to a study of early T cells in non-severe SARS-CoV-2 infection. General study findings and limits: In VDJdb matching, anti-spike CD8 responses were favored while private and CD4 specificities went missing.

TCRdb re-called the 5' RACE reads through MiXCR, storing one row per CDR3 protein. The sample has fewer than 85,000 distinct CDR3 sequences, over 9% seen once; the top ten hold approximately 12%. This clonotype was obtained from an adult who was a healthcare worker with PCR-confirmed SARS-CoV-2 infection or an uninfected control (not recorded which). This chain joins TRBV20-1 and TRBJ2-3; weak D call: TRBD2 (6 bases). The source material was whole blood, sampled at baseline. The CDR3 sequence: CSAVMSGLSTDTQYF. CDR3 DNA sequence: TGCAGTGCCGTTATGAGCGGGCTTAGCACAGATACGCAGTATTTT.